What follows are 31 T cell receptor beta chains derived from one specimen sequenced in a study of OX40 agonist ivuxolimab in advanced cancers. The method was immunoSEQ multiplex PCR; TCRdb's version includes in-frame clones alone and lacks a portion of them. The repertoire holds around 80,000 clones, 80% to 90% seen once, with roughly 0.33% in the top ten. Specimen: CD4+ or CD8+ T cells sorted from blood, collected in a trial of the OX40 agonist ivuxolimab. These receptors came from an adult with an advanced solid tumor such as melanoma, head and neck, liver or kidney cancer.

This clone appeared a single time. The chain is built from TRBV7-8 and TRBJ1-5; tentatively, D is TRBD1 (6 bases). CDR3 size: 15 residues. Trimming took 4 bases from V and 0 from J, leaving 10 bases between them. Per the germline V gene, CDR1 is SGHVS and CDR2 is FQNEAQ. Written as DNA, the CDR3 is TGTGCCAGCAGCTATCAGGGGAATAGCAATCAGCCCCAGCATTTT. Residues: CASSYQGNSNQPQHF.

This clone appeared once. The chain couples TRBV6-1 to TRBJ1-2, with 9 bases aligning to TRBD1. V was clipped by 0 bases and J by 8 bases; unmatched bases: 7. Germline assignment: CDR1 MNHNS and CDR2 SASEGT. The CDR3 covers 15 residues. CDR3 protein: CASSEAPRTGVGYTF. The CDR3 DNA is TGTGCCAGCAGTGAAGCTCCCCGGACAGGGGTCGGCTACACCTTC.

The chain uses TRBV6-5 and TRBJ1-2; unclear D gene. Germline CDR1 is MNHEY and CDR2 is SVGAGI. The CDR3 covers 14 residues. V was clipped by 2 bases and J by 6 bases, with 13 bases between them. The CDR3 is CASSYAGAANGYTF. Here the CDR3 DNA reads TGTGCCAGCAGTTACGCGGGCGCGGCAAATGGCTACACCTTC.

The chain employs TRBV10-3 and TRBJ1-1; no clear D. Germline V gene sequence: CDR1 ENHRY, CDR2 SYGVKD. The CDR3 runs 13 residues. Trimming pared 2 bases from V and 2 bases from J, leaving 6 bases between. The CDR3 spells CAISEVGNTEAFF. CDR3 in DNA: TGTGCCATCAGTGAGGTGGGAAACACTGAAGCTTTCTTT.

This clone showed up just a few times. This chain links TRBV7-8 with TRBJ1-3, with no clear D. This CDR3 region has 17 residues. Germline assignment: CDR1 SGHVS and CDR2 FQNEAQ. Trimming took off 3 bases at V and 0 bases at J, with 15 bases between the two ends. DNA for the CDR3: TGTGCCAGCAGCTTGCACCCCCTGACCCGCTCTGGAAACACCATATATTTT. Its translation is CASSLHPLTRSGNTIYF.

This chain joins TRBV4-1 and TRBJ1-2; D is unresolved. Germline values: CDR1 MGHRA, CDR2 YSYEKL. CDR3 length equals 14 residues. The V end lost 0 bases, the J end lost 10 bases, and 15 bases lay between the germline ends. The CDR3 sequence is CASSQDQNRVDYTF. CDR3 sequence (DNA): TGCGCCAGCAGCCAAGATCAAAACAGAGTGGACTACACCTTC.

The chain carries TRBV7-3 and TRBJ2-3; D not resolved. V was cut by 1 base and J by 6 bases, with 8 bases left in between. There are 13 residues in the CDR3. From germline, CDR1 is SGHTA and CDR2 FQGTGA. The CDR3 loop is CASSLRLADTQYF. In nucleotides, the CDR3 is TGTGCCAGCAGCTTAAGGTTGGCGGATACGCAGTATTTT.

The chain joins TRBV5-1 to TRBJ2-6; 7 bases are shared with TRBD1. V shed 1 base and J 0 bases; nucleotides not matched to a gene: 10. Germline CDR1 reads SGHRS; CDR2 reads YFSETQ. The CDR3 is made up of 19 amino acids. CDR3 amino acids: CASSLSRTGAHSGANVLTF. CDR3 sequence (DNA): TGCGCCAGCAGCTTGTCTCGGACAGGTGCCCACTCTGGGGCCAACGTCCTGACTTTC.

This clone was recorded a few times. The rearrangement uses TRBV2 and TRBJ2-5, with 8 bases aligning to TRBD1. Germline loops: CDR1 SNHLY, CDR2 FYNNEI. The CDR3 loop spans 14 amino acids. The V segment lost 2 bases and the J segment 4 bases; nucleotides outside the gene matches: 3. The CDR3 region has the DNA TGTGCCAGCAGTGAACGGACAGGGCGAGAGACCCAGTACTTC. This sequence encodes CASSERTGRETQYF.

Remarks on this clone: One junction end disagrees with the germline gene, perhaps due to a read error. The rearrangement uses TRBV29-1 and TRBJ2-5, with D unclear. CDR3 length: 12 amino acids. Germline V gives CDR1 SQVTM, CDR2 ANQGSEA. This CDR3 reads CSVVYGQETRYF. CDR3 coding DNA: TGCAGCGTCGTATACGGCCAAGAGACCCGGTACTTC.

V gene TRBV5-1 combines with J gene TRBJ1-1; D not resolved. V was pared by 6 bases and J by 4 bases, with 16 bases between. Germline V lookup: CDR1 SGHRS, CDR2 YFSETQ. The CDR3 is made up of 14 amino acids. In DNA, the CDR3 is TGCGCCAGCACTTTTTTGGGTGGGCCCACTGAAGCTTTCTTT. Residues: CASTFLGGPTEAFF.

The gene calls are TRBV30 and TRBJ2-7; the match to TRBD1 covers 9 bases. J gave up 3 bases and V 4 bases, and 1 base lay outside the gene matches. The CDR3 covers 12 residues. The germline gives CDR1 GTSNPN, CDR2 SVGIG (reference sequence). The CDR3 loop is CAWNRGLYEQYF. In DNA, the CDR3 is TGTGCCTGGAACAGGGGGCTCTACGAGCAGTACTTC.

The chain recombines TRBV27 with TRBJ2-4, with 7 bases aligning to TRBD1. The CDR3 extends over 16 amino acids. In germline, CDR1 is MNHEY, CDR2 SMNVEV (reference sequence). V trimming: 5 bases; J trimming: 0 bases; junction bases outside the gene matches: 7. CDR3 sequence (DNA): TGTGCCAGCAGTCCCAGGGACAGTAAAGCCAAAAACATTCAGTACTTC. Protein sequence: CASSPRDSKAKNIQYF.

The chain employs TRBV7-2 and TRBJ2-5; no clear D. The DNA end lines up better with TRBJ2-7; the J call may be wrong. The CDR3 runs 14 residues. Germline V gene data show CDR1 as SGHTA and CDR2 as FQGNSA. CDR3 in DNA: TGTGCCAGCAGCTCATACCACGGATCCTACGAGCAGTACTTC. Encoded protein: CASSSYHGSYEQYF.

The rearrangement uses TRBV18 and TRBJ2-6; D ambiguous. Germline values: CDR1 KGHSH, CDR2 LQKENI. Trimming removed 6 bases from V and 1 base from J, with 7 bases in between. The CDR3 totals 14 residues. CDR3 nucleotide sequence: TGTGCCAGCTCGCTCCGGTCTGGGGCCAACGTCCTGACTTTC. Translating it yields CASSLRSGANVLTF.

The gene calls are TRBV4-3 and TRBJ2-3; 10 positions match TRBD2. The CDR3 is 16 residues long. Losses at the gene ends were 0 bases for V and 10 bases for J; bases not matched to a gene: 10. CDR1 and CDR2 from the germline V gene are LGHNA and YSLEER. The CDR3 bases are TGCGCCAGCAGCCAAGATAGAGCGGGAGGGCCCCGCCCGCAGTATTTT. It specifies CASSQDRAGGPRPQYF.

The chain joins TRBV7-6 to TRBJ2-7; D might be TRBD2 (7 bases). This CDR3 contains 15 residues. The V end lost 4 bases, the J end lost 7 bases, and 20 bases lay between the germline ends. From germline, CDR1 is SGHVS and CDR2 FNYEAQ. In DNA, the CDR3 is TGTGCCAGCAGCTGGGATGAGGCGGGGGCGCGGGAGCAGTACTTC. Translating gives CASSWDEAGAREQYF.

This chain uses TRBV7-8 with TRBJ2-5; D remains ambiguous. CDR3 length: 14 amino acids. V was cut by 3 bases and J by 5 bases, with 13 bases left in between. The germline V gene has CDR1 SGHVS and CDR2 FQNEAQ. In DNA form, the CDR3 reads TGTGCCAGCAGCTTTCACGGTGAACTGGAGACCCAGTACTTC. It encodes CASSFHGELETQYF.

The chain combines TRBV9 with TRBJ1-2; D not certain. The V end was cut by 0 bases, the J end by 5 bases, with 5 bases between. Germline V gene lookup returns CDR1 SGDLS and CDR2 YYNGEE. CDR3 size: 12 residues. CDR3 amino acids: CASSVDAYGYTF. CDR3 in DNA: TGTGCCAGCAGCGTAGACGCATATGGCTACACCTTC.

This rearrangement joins TRBV6-1 to TRBJ2-3; D call uncertain. This CDR3 contains 16 residues. Germline V gene lookup returns CDR1 MNHNS and CDR2 SASEGT. V was clipped by 4 bases and J by 4 bases, with 18 bases between them. The CDR3 DNA reads TGTGCCAGCAGTGTAGAATTTCGCAGGTTCCCAGATACGCAGTATTTT. Its translation: CASSVEFRRFPDTQYF.

This rearrangement joins TRBV7-2 to TRBJ2-2; TRBD2 aligns across 8 bases. Germline CDR1 is SGHTA and CDR2 is FQGNSA. V was pared by 5 bases and J by 0 bases, with 2 bases of the junction left unmatched. The CDR3 is 15 residues long. CDR3 bases: TGTGCCAGCAGCGCGGGACTAGCGAACACCGGGGAGCTGTTTTTT. This gives the protein CASSAGLANTGELFF.

V gene TRBV28 combines with J gene TRBJ2-3, with a possible D match to TRBD2 (6 bases). V was cut by 5 bases and J by 1 base, with 13 bases left in between. The CDR3 length is 15 residues. Germline V CDR1 and CDR2: MDHEN, SYDVKM. The CDR3 region has the DNA TGTGCCAGCAGTGGGTCGGGGGAAGGCACAGATACGCAGTATTTT. It yields the protein CASSGSGEGTDTQYF.

The table lists this clone with a count of one. V usage is TRBV18 and J usage is TRBJ2-5, with 10 bases identical to TRBD2. V lost 3 bases, J lost 1 base, and 5 bases stayed unmatched. Germline V gene sequence: CDR1 KGHSH, CDR2 LQKENI. The CDR3 runs 16 residues. CDR3 region: CASSPKLAGLQETQYF. CDR3 sequence (DNA): TGTGCCAGCTCACCGAAACTAGCGGGGCTCCAAGAGACCCAGTACTTC.

The rearrangement links TRBV4-3 to TRBJ1-2; TRBD1 agrees at 8 bases. In germline, CDR1 is LGHNA, CDR2 YSLEER. Trimming cost V 5 bases and J 8 bases; bases outside gene matches: 16. There are 16 residues in the CDR3. DNA of the CDR3: TGCGCCAGCAGCTCCAACCGAGGACAGGGATCAGTCGGCTACACCTTC. Protein sequence: CASSSNRGQGSVGYTF.

The chain combines TRBV5-4 with TRBJ2-7, with 8 bases that match TRBD1. This CDR3 has 14 residues. With 0 bases clipped from V and 3 bases from J, the junction kept 2 bases outside the gene matches. The germline gives CDR1 SGHNT, CDR2 YYREEE (reference sequence). The CDR3 protein is CASSLAGGRYEQYF. CDR3 DNA: TGTGCCAGCAGCTTGGCAGGGGGCCGCTACGAGCAGTACTTC.

The chain recombines TRBV28 with TRBJ1-5, with 7 bases fitting TRBD1. The CDR3 runs 14 residues. The V gene end was trimmed by 5 bases and the J gene end by 2 bases; junction bases not matched to a gene: 3. Looked up from germline, CDR1 is MDHEN and CDR2 is SYDVKM. Here the CDR3 reads CASSLDRGNQPQHF. The CDR3 DNA sequence: TGTGCCAGCAGTCTCGACAGGGGCAATCAGCCCCAGCATTTT.

The gene calls are TRBV27 and TRBJ2-5, with a tentative D call TRBD2 (6 bases). The V and J ends lost 4 bases and 4 bases respectively, with 13 bases between them. Germline lookup yields CDR1 MNHEY and CDR2 SMNVEV (reference sequence). This CDR3 contains 14 residues. CDR3 protein: CASSSQSSGETQYF. The CDR3 region has the DNA TGTGCCAGCAGTTCACAGAGTAGCGGAGAGACCCAGTACTTC.

CDR3 amino acids: CASSLGRSSSYNEQFF. The CDR3 DNA is TGTGCCAGCAGCTTGGGCAGGAGTAGCTCCTACAATGAGCAGTTCTTC. The chain is built from TRBV5-4 and TRBJ2-1; D not certain. Germline values: CDR1 SGHNT, CDR2 YYREEE (reference sequence). The CDR3 runs 16 residues. The germline V and J ends were trimmed by 0 bases and 0 bases, with 10 bases remaining between them. Drawing the rest from reference TRBV5-4 and TRBJ2-1, the complete variable domain is ETGVTQSPTHLIKTRGQQVTLRCSSQSGHNTVSWYQQALGQGPQFIFQYYREEENGRGNFPPRFSGLQFPNYSSELNVNALELDDSALYLCASSLGRSSSYNEQFFGPGTRLTVL.

The V gene is TRBV29-1, the J gene TRBJ2-3; perhaps D is TRBD1 or TRBD2 (5 bases each). Trimming pared 6 bases from V and 2 bases from J, leaving 9 bases between. The CDR3 has 12 amino acids. From germline, CDR1 is SQVTM and CDR2 ANQGSEA. In DNA, the CDR3 is TGCAGCGTAGGGACGTCCACAGATACGCAGTATTTT. Amino acids: CSVGTSTDTQYF.

The chain carries TRBV18 and TRBJ2-6, with D possibly matching TRBD2 (5 bases). Deletions cut 3 bases from V and 0 bases from J, with 9 bases between. The V gene's germline CDR1 is KGHSH and CDR2 LQKENI. The CDR3 is 16 amino acids. CDR3: CASSPPGGSGANVLTF. Written as DNA, the CDR3 is TGTGCCAGCTCACCCCCAGGAGGCTCTGGGGCCAACGTCCTGACTTTC. The entire variable domain, with the rest obtained from reference TRBV18 and TRBJ2-6, is as follows: NAGVMQNPRHLVRRRGQEARLRCSPMKGHSHVYWYRQLPEEGLKFMVYLQKENIIDESGMPKERFSAEFPKEGPSILRIQQVVRGDSAAYFCASSPPGGSGANVLTFGAGSRLTVL.

This chain links TRBV27 with TRBJ1-5; 10 bases fit TRBD1. The CDR3 has 15 amino acids. Germline V gene data show CDR1 as MNHEY and CDR2 as SMNVEV (reference sequence). The trim removed 4 bases at V and 6 bases at J, leaving 6 bases unmatched. DNA of the CDR3: TGTGCCAGCAGTTATCCAGGACAGGGGGGTCAGCCCCAGCATTTT. Protein product: CASSYPGQGGQPQHF.